Listed below are T cell receptor beta chains from one sample, sequenced in a study of T cell responses to AZD1222 COVID-19 vaccine. Libraries were prepared by immunoSEQ multiplex PCR; TCRdb keeps only in-frame clonotypes and omits some of them. The sample contains 95,000 to 100,000 clones, more than 75% of which appear only once. Sample: peripheral blood, taken 28 days after the second AZD1222 dose. The receptors originated from an adult who received the AZD1222 COVID-19 vaccine. The CDR3 runs from the conserved cysteine through the conserved F or W. The D gene is left open where the match is weak. Clone size is given for some rows only: seen once, a few or many times, or a class if the clone is expanded.

J gene: TRBJ2-7; V gene: TRBV28; D gene: TRBD1; clone size: .; CDR3 protein: CASSLPDRAPGEQYF; CDR3 DNA: TGTGCCAGCAGTTTACCAGACAGGGCACCGGGCGAGCAGTACTTC
J gene: TRBJ1-5; V gene: TRBV19; D gene: .; clone size: once; CDR3 protein: CASSIGQAGGNQPQHF; CDR3 DNA: TGTGCCAGTAGTATAGGACAGGCTGGGGGCAATCAGCCCCAGCATTTT
J gene: TRBJ1-1; V gene: TRBV28; D gene: .; clone size: .; CDR3 protein: CASQYGGPRTEAFF; CDR3 DNA: TGTGCCAGCCAGTACGGGGGGCCGAGGACTGAAGCTTTCTTT
J gene: TRBJ1-2; V gene: TRBV5-1; D gene: .; clone size: .; CDR3 protein: CASSLAGGGSDGYTF; CDR3 DNA: TGCGCCAGCAGCTTGGCGGGGGGTGGATCGGATGGCTACACCTTC
J gene: TRBJ2-7; V gene: TRBV7-2; D gene: .; clone size: .; CDR3 protein: CASSLEMLGGSYEQYF; CDR3 DNA: TGTGCCAGCAGCTTAGAAATGTTGGGGGGATCCTACGAGCAGTACTTC
J gene: TRBJ2-7; V gene: TRBV21-1; D gene: .; clone size: .; CDR3 protein: CASSPRSGPYEQYF; CDR3 DNA: TGTGCCAGCAGCCCTCGAAGTGGGCCCTACGAGCAGTACTTC
J gene: TRBJ2-1; V gene: TRBV28; D gene: TRBD2; clone size: .; CDR3 protein: CASSLLAVSYNEQFF; CDR3 DNA: TGTGCCAGCAGTTTGCTAGCGGTCTCCTACAATGAGCAGTTCTTC
J gene: TRBJ2-3; V gene: TRBV29-1; D gene: TRBD2; clone size: .; CDR3 protein: CSVVASGSQISSTDTQYF; CDR3 DNA: TGCAGCGTTGTGGCTAGCGGGAGTCAAATTTCTAGCACAGATACGCAGTATTTT
J gene: TRBJ2-2; V gene: TRBV11-3; D gene: TRBD1; clone size: .; CDR3 protein: CASSSSGGSGELFF; CDR3 DNA: TGTGCCAGCAGCTCTTCAGGGGGAAGCGGGGAGCTGTTTTTT
J gene: TRBJ1-5; V gene: TRBV7-2; D gene: .; clone size: .; CDR3 protein: CASSLSIDQPQHF; CDR3 DNA: TGTGCCAGCAGCTTAAGTATCGATCAGCCCCAGCATTTT
J gene: TRBJ2-5; V gene: TRBV2; D gene: TRBD2; clone size: .; CDR3 protein: CASPPGPGGEQETQYF; CDR3 DNA: TGTGCCAGCCCGCCCGGGCCGGGGGGGGAACAAGAGACCCAGTACTTC
J gene: TRBJ2-7; V gene: TRBV5-1; D gene: TRBD1; clone size: .; CDR3 protein: CASSLETGDDEQYF; CDR3 DNA: TGCGCCAGCAGCTTGGAGACAGGGGACGACGAGCAGTACTTC
J gene: TRBJ2-7; V gene: TRBV19; D gene: .; clone size: .; CDR3 protein: CASSIGGPEQYF; CDR3 DNA: TGTGCCAGTAGTATTGGCGGGCCCGAGCAGTACTTC
J gene: TRBJ1-2; V gene: TRBV18; D gene: .; clone size: .; CDR3 protein: CASSPSRAADPYGYTF; CDR3 DNA: TGTGCCAGCTCACCATCGAGGGCAGCGGACCCCTATGGCTACACCTTC
J gene: TRBJ1-3; V gene: TRBV7-8; D gene: .; clone size: .; CDR3 protein: CASSLATAYSGNTIYF; CDR3 DNA: TGTGCCAGCAGCTTAGCGACGGCGTACTCTGGAAACACCATATATTTT
J gene: TRBJ2-7; V gene: TRBV27; D gene: .; clone size: few; CDR3 protein: CASSSGTESYEQYF; CDR3 DNA: TGTGCCAGCAGTTCTGGAACAGAGTCCTACGAGCAGTACTTC
J gene: TRBJ1-1; V gene: TRBV5-4; D gene: .; clone size: .; CDR3 protein: CASSLRSMNTEAFF; CDR3 DNA: TGTGCCAGCAGCTTGCGATCTATGAACACTGAAGCTTTCTTT
J gene: TRBJ1-5; V gene: TRBV27; D gene: .; clone size: .; CDR3 protein: CASGGIDQPQHF; CDR3 DNA: TGTGCCAGCGGGGGGATTGATCAGCCCCAGCATTTT
J gene: TRBJ2-1; V gene: TRBV11-2; D gene: .; clone size: .; CDR3 protein: CASSLGRQSGRRHNEQFF; CDR3 DNA: TGTGCCAGCAGCTTGGGTCGACAAAGCGGTCGAAGACACAATGAGCAGTTCTTC
J gene: TRBJ2-1; V gene: TRBV6-6; D gene: .; clone size: .; CDR3 protein: CASSYNQDNEQFF; CDR3 DNA: TGTGCCAGCAGTTACAACCAAGACAATGAGCAGTTCTTC
J gene: TRBJ2-5; V gene: TRBV5-1; D gene: TRBD2; clone size: .; CDR3 protein: CASSPAAGGGETQYF; CDR3 DNA: TGCGCCAGCAGCCCGGCCGCGGGGGGAGGGGAGACCCAGTACTTC
J gene: TRBJ1-1; V gene: TRBV7-2; D gene: .; clone size: .; CDR3 protein: CASSSTRLGNTEAFF; CDR3 DNA: TGTGCCAGCAGCTCCACCCGATTAGGGAACACTGAAGCTTTCTTT